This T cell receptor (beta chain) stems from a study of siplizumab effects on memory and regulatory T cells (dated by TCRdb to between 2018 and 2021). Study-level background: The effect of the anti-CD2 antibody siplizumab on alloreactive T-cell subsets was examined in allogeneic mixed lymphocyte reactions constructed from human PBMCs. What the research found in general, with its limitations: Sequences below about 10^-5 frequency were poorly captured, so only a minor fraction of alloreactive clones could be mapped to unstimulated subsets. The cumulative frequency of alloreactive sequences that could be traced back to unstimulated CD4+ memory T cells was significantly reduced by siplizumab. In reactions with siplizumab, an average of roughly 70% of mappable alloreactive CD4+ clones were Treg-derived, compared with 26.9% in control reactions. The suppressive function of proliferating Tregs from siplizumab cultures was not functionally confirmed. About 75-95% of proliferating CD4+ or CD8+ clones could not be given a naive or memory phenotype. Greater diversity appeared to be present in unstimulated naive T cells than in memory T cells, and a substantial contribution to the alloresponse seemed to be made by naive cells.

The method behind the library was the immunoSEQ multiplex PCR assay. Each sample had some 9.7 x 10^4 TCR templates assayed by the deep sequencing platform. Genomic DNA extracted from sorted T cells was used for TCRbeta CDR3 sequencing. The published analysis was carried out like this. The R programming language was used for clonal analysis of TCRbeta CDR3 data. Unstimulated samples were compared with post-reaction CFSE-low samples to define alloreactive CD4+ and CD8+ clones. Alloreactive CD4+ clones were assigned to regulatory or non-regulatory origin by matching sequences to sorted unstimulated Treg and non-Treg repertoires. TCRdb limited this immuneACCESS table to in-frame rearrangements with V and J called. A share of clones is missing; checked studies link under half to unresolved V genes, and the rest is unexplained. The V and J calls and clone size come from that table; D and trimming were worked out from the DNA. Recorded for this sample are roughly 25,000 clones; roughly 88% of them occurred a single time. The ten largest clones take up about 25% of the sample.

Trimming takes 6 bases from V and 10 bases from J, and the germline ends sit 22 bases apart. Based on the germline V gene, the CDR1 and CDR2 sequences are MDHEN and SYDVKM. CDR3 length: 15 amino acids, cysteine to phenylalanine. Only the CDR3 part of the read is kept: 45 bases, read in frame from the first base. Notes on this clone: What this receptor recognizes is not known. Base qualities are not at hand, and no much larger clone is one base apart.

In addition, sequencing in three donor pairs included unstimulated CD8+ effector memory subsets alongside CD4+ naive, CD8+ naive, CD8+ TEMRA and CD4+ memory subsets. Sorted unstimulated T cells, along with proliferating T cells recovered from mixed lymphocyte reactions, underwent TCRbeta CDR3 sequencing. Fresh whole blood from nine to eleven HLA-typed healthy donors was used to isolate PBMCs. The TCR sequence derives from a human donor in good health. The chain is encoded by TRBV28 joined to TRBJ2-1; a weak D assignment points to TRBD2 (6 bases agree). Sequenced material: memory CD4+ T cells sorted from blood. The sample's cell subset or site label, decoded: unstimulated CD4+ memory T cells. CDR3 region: CASSNPGASRGEQFF. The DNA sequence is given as TGTGCCAGCAGCAACCCGGGAGCCTCTAGGGGCGAGCAGTTCTTC. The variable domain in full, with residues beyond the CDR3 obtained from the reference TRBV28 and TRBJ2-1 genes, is DVKVTQSSRYLVKRTGEKVFLECVQDMDHENMFWYRQDPGLGLRLIYFSYDVKMKEKGDIPEGYSVSREKKERFSLILESASTNQTSMYLCASSNPGASRGEQFFGPGTRLTVL.